One sample yielded the 21 T cell receptor beta chains listed below, sequenced in a study of human T cells and chemical hapten exposure. One entry per CDR3 protein results from TCRdb running MiXCR on the RACE reads. The sample shows just over 90,000 distinct CDR3 sequences, roughly 8% of them seen only once. Time point in this sample: healthy volunteer bleed at 2 weeks. It was unfractionated whole blood from which total RNA was extracted. Sequenced sample: whole blood. These receptors all stem from a female donor in good health. Some clones in this sample may be carry-over from other donors' samples.

There are many counts of this clonotype. The V and J genes are TRBV28 and TRBJ1-1; 9 bases fit TRBD1. CDR1 is MDHEN and CDR2 is SYDVKM in the germline V gene. After removal of 5 bases from V and 1 base from J, the junction contained 8 bases not matched to a gene. This CDR3 is built from 16 residues. The CDR3 loop reads CASSTQTGGTNTEAFF. The CDR3 DNA reads as TGTGCCAGCAGTACGCAGACAGGGGGGACGAACACTGAAGCTTTCTTT.

The chain carries TRBV12-3 or TRBV12-4 and TRBJ2-1; 8 bases are a match to TRBD1. This CDR3 is 15 amino acids long. J lost 6 bases, V lost 6 bases, and 10 bases had no gene match. The CDR3 DNA follows: TGTGCCAGCAGACGTACAGGGGGAATTGGCAATGAGCAGTTCTTC. Its protein is CASRRTGGIGNEQFF.

This clonotype was counted between two and nine times. The chain has TRBV3-1 and TRBJ1-1, with a weak D call TRBD1 (6 bases). Trimming cost V 2 bases and J 11 bases, with 12 bases left between them. The germline CDR1 and CDR2 sequences are LGHDT and YNNKEL (reference sequence). This CDR3 spans 12 amino acids. The DNA for the CDR3 is TGTGCCAGCAGCCAAAACACAGGGTGGGCTTTCTTT. This gives the protein CASSQNTGWAFF.

This clonotype appeared a few times. J is TRBJ2-7 and V is TRBV18, with D unresolved. Trimming left V 1 base short and J 0 bases short, with 10 bases between. Per the germline V gene, CDR1 is KGHSH and CDR2 is LQKENI. The CDR3 runs to 15 residues. This CDR3 is CASSPRAGNSYEQYF. CDR3 nucleotide sequence: TGTGCCAGCTCACCACGGGCTGGTAACTCCTACGAGCAGTACTTC.

This clonotype was seen more than once but under ten times. The rearrangement links TRBV27 to TRBJ1-1; 7 positions match TRBD1. The CDR3 totals 12 residues. V trimming: 6 bases; J trimming: 6 bases; junction bases outside the gene matches: 4. CDR1 MNHEY and CDR2 SMNVEV come from the germline V gene (reference sequence). Here the CDR3 DNA reads TGTGCCAGCAGCCAGGGGGGCCCTGAAGCTTTCTTT. Its translation is CASSQGGPEAFF.

Points on this clonotype: A read error is possible here, since a much larger clone lies one base away. The rearrangement uses TRBV18 and TRBJ2-5, with D unresolved. The CDR3 runs to 11 residues. The ends were cut back, 5 bases at V and 5 bases at J, with 6 bases in the middle. Germline loops: CDR1 KGHSH, CDR2 LQKENI. The CDR3 protein is CASSAHETQYF. The DNA of the CDR3 is TGTGCCAGCTCAGCTCACGAGACCCAGTACTTC.

The V call is TRBV11-2, the J call TRBJ2-1, with 8 nucleotides matching TRBD2. This CDR3 region has 17 residues. Unmatched junction bases numbered 8, after V lost 2 bases and J lost 2 bases. Germline V gene data show CDR1 as SGHAT and CDR2 as FQNNGV. Written as DNA, the CDR3 is TGTGCCAGCAGCTTATTCTCCGGGACTAGTACCTACAATGAGCAGTTCTTC. Its translation: CASSLFSGTSTYNEQFF.

The CDR3 loop is CASSDRATNTGELFF. CDR3 nucleotide sequence: TGTGCCAGTAGCGACAGGGCCACGAACACCGGGGAGCTGTTTTTT. The chain recombines TRBV19 with TRBJ2-2, with 7 positions matching TRBD1. The CDR3 is made up of 15 amino acids. V lost 6 bases and J lost 0; bases outside the gene matches: 4. Germline V gene sequence: CDR1 LNHDA, CDR2 SQIVND (reference sequence).

This clonotype showed up many times. This chain joins TRBV6-5 and TRBJ1-6; 7 nucleotides agree with TRBD1. V lost 2 bases to trimming and J lost 4 bases; unmatched junction nucleotides: 2. Germline CDR1 reads MNHEY; CDR2 reads SVGAGI. The CDR3 is 15 residues long. The CDR3 here is CASSYRDSYNSPLHF. In DNA form, the CDR3 reads TGTGCCAGCAGTTACCGGGACAGTTATAATTCACCCCTCCACTTT.

Many counts were recorded for this clonotype. The chain couples TRBV20-1 to TRBJ2-1; the D gene is possibly TRBD1 (5 bases). The CDR3 has 14 amino acids. The V end was cut by 0 bases, the J end by 9 bases, with 15 bases between. Germline V gives CDR1 DFQATT, CDR2 SNEGSKA (reference sequence). CDR3 sequence: CSAREVQGLGEQFF. Written as DNA, the CDR3 is TGCAGTGCTAGAGAGGTCCAGGGTTTAGGTGAGCAGTTCTTC.

The V call is TRBV12-3 or TRBV12-4, the J call TRBJ2-2; D is perhaps TRBD2 (5 bases). The CDR3 contains 12 residues. V dropped 4 bases and J dropped 6 bases, with 6 bases sitting between them. The CDR3 DNA reads as TGTGCCAGCAGTTCTAGCTCCGGGGAGCTGTTTTTT. Its protein is CASSSSSGELFF.

The chain employs TRBV30 and TRBJ2-7; 12 bases are shared with TRBD2. The J segment lost 3 bases and the V segment lost 5 bases, leaving 5 bases of the junction unmatched. This CDR3 has 14 residues. Germline CDR1 and CDR2: GTSNPN and SVGIG (reference sequence). DNA of the CDR3: TGTGCCTGGGCCCAGGGACTAGCGGGCTACGAGCAGTACTTC. Translating gives CAWAQGLAGYEQYF.

This clonotype was seen a few times. This sequence joins TRBV28 and TRBJ2-5; D is possibly TRBD2 (6 bases). The CDR3 is 14 residues long. Trimming took off 4 bases at V and 5 bases at J, with 14 bases between the two ends. CDR1 and CDR2 from the germline V gene are MDHEN and SYDVKM. CDR3 nucleotide sequence: TGTGCCAGCAGTTACAAGACTAGAATGGAGACCCAGTACTTC. Amino acids: CASSYKTRMETQYF.

CDR3 sequence (DNA): TGTGCCAGCAGCGCTCGGACTAGCGGGAGTTTGGGCATTCAGTACTTC. It encodes CASSARTSGSLGIQYF. This chain connects TRBV7-9 to TRBJ2-4; 13 nucleotides line up with TRBD2. Losses at the gene ends were 5 bases for V and 9 bases for J; bases not matched to a gene: 10. CDR3 length equals 16 residues. CDR1 is SEHNR and CDR2 is FQNEAQ in the germline V gene (reference sequence). The variable domain in full, with the rest retrieved from reference TRBV7-9 and TRBJ2-4, is DTGVSQNPRHKITKRGQNVTFRCDPISEHNRLYWYRQTLGQGPEFLTYFQNEAQLEKSRLLSDRFSAERPKGSFSTLEIQRTEQGDSAMYLCASSARTSGSLGIQYFGAGTRLSVL.

This rearrangement joins TRBV7-9 to TRBJ2-3; unclear D gene. Trimming removed 2 bases at V and 3 bases at J, with 12 bases between. CDR1 is SEHNR, CDR2 FQNEAQ, per germline (reference sequence). The CDR3 is 15 amino acids. The CDR3 protein is CASSLSRYQTDTQYF. Written as DNA, the CDR3 is TGTGCCAGCAGCTTAAGCAGGTATCAAACAGATACGCAGTATTTT.

This clonotype was found many times. The chain links TRBV2 to TRBJ2-3, with unresolved D. The CDR3 runs 12 residues. Germline CDR1 SNHLY, CDR2 FYNNEI. V dropped 2 bases and J dropped 4 bases, with 4 bases sitting between them. The CDR3 region is CASSEYSDTQYF. CDR3 coding DNA: TGTGCCAGCAGTGAATACTCAGATACGCAGTATTTT.

This clonotype was seen many times. The chain combines TRBV20-1 with TRBJ2-3; perhaps D is TRBD1 or TRBD2 (6 bases each). The CDR3 contains 11 residues. Germline CDR1 and CDR2: DFQATT and SNEGSKA (reference sequence). The V gene lost 6 bases and the J gene lost 4 bases, with 8 bases spanning the gap. CDR3: CSAGGPDTQYF. The DNA for the CDR3 is TGCAGTGCGGGGGGCCCAGATACGCAGTATTTT.

This clonotype was observed a handful of times. This chain connects TRBV29-1 to TRBJ2-5, with TRBD2 matching 13 bases. The CDR3 covers 13 residues. Germline CDR1 reads SQVTM; CDR2 reads ANQGSEA. The ends lost 5 bases at V and 4 bases at J; junction bases unmatched: 1. The CDR3 nucleotides are TGCAGCGTTCGGACTAGCGGGGGAGAGACCCAGTACTTC. This gives the protein CSVRTSGGETQYF.

The chain carries TRBV12-3 or TRBV12-4 and TRBJ2-5, with 10 bases that match TRBD2. CDR3 length: 17 residues. V shed 5 bases, J shed 4 bases, and the junction held 13 bases outside the gene matches. CDR3 sequence: CASSPWIAGGWGETQYF. The CDR3 region has the DNA TGTGCCAGCAGTCCCTGGATAGCGGGAGGTTGGGGAGAGACCCAGTACTTC.

In its sample, this clonotype was seen many times. The chain recombines TRBV12-3 or TRBV12-4 with TRBJ1-6; D not certain. The CDR3 loop spans 13 amino acids. Trimming removed 6 bases at V and 10 bases at J, with 13 bases between. CDR3 loop: CASSRFYGSPLHF. The CDR3 region has the DNA TGTGCCAGCAGCCGCTTTTATGGGTCACCCCTCCACTTT.

This chain uses TRBV18 with TRBJ2-3, with 8 bases aligning to TRBD1. Looked up from germline, CDR1 is KGHSH and CDR2 is LQKENI. V shed 3 bases, J shed 5 bases, and the junction held 4 bases outside the gene matches. The CDR3 is 14 residues long. This CDR3 is CASSPTGVKDTQYF. The CDR3 DNA reads as TGTGCCAGCTCACCGACAGGGGTAAAAGATACGCAGTATTTT.